This T cell receptor beta chain was identified during a study of spatial heterogeneity in lung cancer (dated by TCRdb to about 2019). With respect to the entire study: The donors were 65 to 85 patients from the lung TRACERx cohort who had early-stage, untreated non-small cell lung cancer. At surgery, 220 tumor regions, around 67 matched nontumor lung samples and 56 PBMC samples were TCR-sequenced for both alpha and beta chains. Beta-chain transcripts were consistently detected in greater numbers than alpha-chain transcripts, which likely reflects a higher abundance of beta-chain transcripts. Nonsynonymous mutation counts, determined by whole-exome sequencing of tumor tissue, were related to features of the TCR repertoire. In the raw uncorrected reads, each unique combination of TCR and UMI appeared more than ten times on average. Follow-up PBMC samples were sequenced whenever available, with the median time to follow-up being approximately two years after resection. In non-small cell lung cancer, the study quantitatively compared TCR alpha and beta repertoires across several tumor regions, matched nontumor lung, and blood. Results the study describes overall, beyond this receptor: Additional single-cell paired TCR alpha and beta sequencing was considered necessary to confirm, at a functional level, the hypothesis that regional TCRs recognize regional mutations. Ubiquitous expanded tumor TCRs were found in blood more often at tumor resection than at routine follow-up. Only approximately 15 patients were included in the comparisons of baseline and follow-up blood repertoires.

The germline V gene provides CDR1 SGHTA and CDR2 FQGTGA. The CDR3 has 13 amino acids, counting the end cysteine and phenylalanine. Only the CDR3 region is kept as DNA, spanning 39 bases read in frame from base 1. V drops 2 bases and J drops 1 base, leaving 5 bases in between. Libraries were made using 5' RACE. Sequencer: NextSeq 500. In the TCR library protocol, a unique molecular identifier was attached to each TCR cDNA molecule so that PCR and sequencing errors could be corrected. In the original analysis: TCR identification, UMI-based error correction and CDR3 extraction were all carried out with Decombinator tools. TCRs above a frequency of 2 per 1,000, corresponding to the top 1% of the tumor frequency distribution, were defined as expanded. Rényi diversity was computed with the R vegan package after subsampling each repertoire 100 times to 5,000 TCRs. To build CDR3 similarity networks, amino acid triplet string-kernel similarity was used, and CDR3s were connected when their pairwise similarity was above 0.82. TCRdb reworked the public reads: Q25 trimming with fastp, MiXCR clone assembly, productive beta chains retained. CDR3 protein sequences are deduplicated, and each keeps its most common genes and DNA. What appears here as the V and J calls and clone size reflects TCRdb's work, not the paper's. A total of about 120,000 distinct CDR3 sequences appear in this sample, 9% to 15% of them only once. 16% of the sample goes to the ten largest clones.

According to the study, the label for this sample's time point signals: blood at routine non-recurrence follow-up after resection. TCR sequencing used whole RNA extracted from tumor and nontumor lung tissue, or from cryopreserved PBMC samples, without cell sorting. Only patients with enough RNA available from two or more tumor regions were chosen for TCR sequencing. This clonotype was recorded many times. Its antigen is still unknown. There are no base qualities to consult, and no much larger clone falls within one base. The input for sequencing was PBMCs, taken at follow-up. The rearranged segments are TRBV7-3 and TRBJ1-1; the D gene identity is not certain. The receptor was derived from a male donor with early-stage non-small cell lung cancer. The DNA sequence is given as TGTGCCAGCAGCTTAGGGGAGAACACTGAAGCTTTCTTT. Its amino acids are CASSLGENTEAFF.